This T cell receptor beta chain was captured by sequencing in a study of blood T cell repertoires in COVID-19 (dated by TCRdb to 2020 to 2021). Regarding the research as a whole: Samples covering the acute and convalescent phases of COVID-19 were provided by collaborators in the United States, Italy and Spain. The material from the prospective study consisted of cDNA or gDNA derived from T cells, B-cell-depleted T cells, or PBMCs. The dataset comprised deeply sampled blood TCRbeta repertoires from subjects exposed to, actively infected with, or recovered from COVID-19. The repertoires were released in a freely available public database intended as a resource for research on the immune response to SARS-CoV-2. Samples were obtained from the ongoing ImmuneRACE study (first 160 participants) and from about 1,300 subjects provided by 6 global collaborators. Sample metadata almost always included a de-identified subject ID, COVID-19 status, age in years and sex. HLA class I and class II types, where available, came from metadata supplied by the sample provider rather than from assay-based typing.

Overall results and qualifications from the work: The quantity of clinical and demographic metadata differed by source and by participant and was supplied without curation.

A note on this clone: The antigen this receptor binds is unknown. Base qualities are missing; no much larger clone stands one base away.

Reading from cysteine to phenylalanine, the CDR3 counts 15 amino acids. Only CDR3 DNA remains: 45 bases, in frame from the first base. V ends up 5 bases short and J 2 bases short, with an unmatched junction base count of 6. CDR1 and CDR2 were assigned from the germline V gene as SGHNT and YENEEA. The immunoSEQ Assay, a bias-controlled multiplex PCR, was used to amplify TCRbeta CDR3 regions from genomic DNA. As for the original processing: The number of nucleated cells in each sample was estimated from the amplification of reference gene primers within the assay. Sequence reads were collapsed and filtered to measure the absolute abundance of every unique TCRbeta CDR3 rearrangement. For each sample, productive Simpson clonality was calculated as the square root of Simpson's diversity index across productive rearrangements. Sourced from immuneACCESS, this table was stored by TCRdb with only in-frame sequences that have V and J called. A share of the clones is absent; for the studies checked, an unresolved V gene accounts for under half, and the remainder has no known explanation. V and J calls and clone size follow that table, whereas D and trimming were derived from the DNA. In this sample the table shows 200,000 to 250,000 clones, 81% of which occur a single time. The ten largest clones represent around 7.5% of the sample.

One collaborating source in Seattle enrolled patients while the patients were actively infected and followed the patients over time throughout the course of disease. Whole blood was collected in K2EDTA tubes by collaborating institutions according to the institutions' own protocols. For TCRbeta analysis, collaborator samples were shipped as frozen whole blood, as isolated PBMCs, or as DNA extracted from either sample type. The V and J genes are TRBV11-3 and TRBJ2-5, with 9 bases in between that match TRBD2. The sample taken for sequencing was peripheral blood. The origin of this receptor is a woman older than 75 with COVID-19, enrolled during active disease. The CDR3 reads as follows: CASSRMGLAQETQYF. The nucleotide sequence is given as TGTGCCAGCAGCCGCATGGGACTAGCTCAAGAGACCCAGTACTTC.